The 13 T cell receptor beta chains in this list originate from one sample, sequenced in a study of T cells after yellow fever vaccination. MiXCR, run by TCRdb on the 5' RACE reads, gives a single entry per CDR3 protein. The sample has a few hundred thousand distinct CDR3 sequences, 5.5% to 8.5% seen once. Sequencing used CD4+ T cells sorted from PBMCs, obtained on the day of the yellow fever booster vaccination. The receptor source for this set is a man aged 25 to 40 who received the YFV17D yellow fever vaccine.

This clonotype came up many times. The V and J genes are TRBV9 and TRBJ2-1; tentative D call: TRBD2 (5 bases). The germline V gene has CDR1 SGDLS and CDR2 YYNGEE. This CDR3 comprises 12 residues. Trimming took off 0 bases at V and 10 bases at J, with 8 bases between the two ends. The CDR3 is CASSVGEREQFF. The CDR3 DNA reads TGTGCCAGCAGCGTAGGGGAGCGGGAGCAGTTCTTC.

This sequence joins TRBV30 and TRBJ1-6; D gene unclear. V lost 2 bases and J lost 10, with 18 bases in between. Germline lookup yields CDR1 GTSNPN and CDR2 SVGIG (reference sequence). The CDR3 loop spans 15 amino acids. The CDR3 region is CAWSMVPGLGSPLHF. The CDR3 DNA follows: TGTGCCTGGAGTATGGTCCCGGGTTTGGGATCACCCCTCCACTTT.

This clonotype was recorded a few times. The chain recombines TRBV20-1 with TRBJ1-1; 10 nucleotides agree with TRBD1. CDR1 and CDR2 from the germline V gene are DFQATT and SNEGSKA (reference sequence). The CDR3 loop spans 14 amino acids. With V trimmed by 5 bases and J by 3 bases, 6 bases remained unmatched. The CDR3 DNA follows: TGCAGTGCTGGGACAGGGGAACCTTACACTGAAGCTTTCTTT. Amino acids: CSAGTGEPYTEAFF.

This clonotype was seen at least ten times. CDR3 sequence reads: CASTGSGTNTGELFF. The CDR3 DNA reads as TGTGCCAGCACAGGGTCGGGTACGAACACCGGGGAGCTGTTTTTT. The chain couples TRBV19 to TRBJ2-2, with D maybe TRBD1 (6 bases). V dropped 9 bases and J dropped 0 bases, with 14 bases sitting between them. The length of the CDR3 is 15 residues. Germline V gene lookup returns CDR1 LNHDA and CDR2 SQIVND (reference sequence).

This clonotype turned up a few times. V is TRBV7-6 and J is TRBJ2-5; no clear D. This CDR3 comprises 15 residues. Trimming removed 1 base from V and 5 bases from J, with 14 bases in between. The germline V gene has CDR1 SGHVS and CDR2 FNYEAQ. This CDR3 reads CASSLEPRSLETQYF. The CDR3 nucleotides are TGTGCCAGCAGCTTAGAGCCTAGAAGTCTGGAGACCCAGTACTTC. Combining the CDR3 with reference TRBV7-6 and TRBJ2-5 gives the whole variable domain GAGVSQSPRYKVTKRGQDVALRCDPISGHVSLYWYRQALGQGPEFLTYFNYEAQQDKSGLPNDRFSAERPEGSISTLTIQRTEQRDSAMYRCASSLEPRSLETQYFGPGTRLLVL.

This clonotype was observed at least ten times. The chain joins TRBV5-6 to TRBJ2-2, with TRBD2 as a possible D gene (5 bases). V lost 1 base and J 5 bases, leaving 12 bases between the germline ends. Germline values: CDR1 SGHDT, CDR2 YYEEEE. The CDR3 is made up of 15 amino acids. The CDR3 DNA reads as TGTGCCAGCAGCTTGAAGGAGGTGGAAACCGGGGAGCTGTTTTTT. Translating gives CASSLKEVETGELFF. Full variable domain (outside the CDR3, taken from reference TRBV5-6 and TRBJ2-2): DAGVTQSPTHLIKTRGQQVTLRCSPKSGHDTVSWYQQALGQGPQFIFQYYEEEERQRGNFPDRFSGHQFPNYSSELNVNALLLGDSALYLCASSLKEVETGELFFGEGSRLTVL.

This clonotype was found many times. The chain is built from TRBV28 and TRBJ2-3; D not resolved. The germline V gene encodes CDR1 MDHEN and CDR2 SYDVKM. V shed 3 bases and J shed 0 bases, with 10 bases lying between them. The CDR3 is 15 residues long. The CDR3 is CASSFPGLSTDTQYF. In DNA form, the CDR3 reads TGTGCCAGCAGTTTCCCGGGCCTAAGCACAGATACGCAGTATTTT. Supplemented by reference TRBV28 and TRBJ2-3, the full variable domain reads DVKVTQSSRYLVKRTGEKVFLECVQDMDHENMFWYRQDPGLGLRLIYFSYDVKMKEKGDIPEGYSVSREKKERFSLILESASTNQTSMYLCASSFPGLSTDTQYFGPGTRLTVL.

This clonotype has more than one count but fewer than ten. This rearrangement joins TRBV2 to TRBJ2-3; no firm D call. The CDR3 is 12 amino acids. Germline CDR1 SNHLY, CDR2 FYNNEI. V lost 6 bases to trimming and J lost 2 bases, with 6 bases between them. CDR3 loop: CASREITDTQYF. The CDR3 DNA follows: TGTGCCAGCAGAGAAATCACAGATACGCAGTATTTT.

This clonotype occurred many times. V usage is TRBV18 and J usage is TRBJ2-1, with TRBD1 as a possible D gene (5 bases). Germline V gene data show CDR1 as KGHSH and CDR2 as LQKENI. This CDR3 has 15 residues. V lost 2 bases and J 9 bases, leaving 17 bases between the germline ends. CDR3 nucleotides: TGTGCCAGCTCACCAGGGCAGGGCGTTGATACTGAGCAGTTCTTC. Its translation: CASSPGQGVDTEQFF.

The chain couples TRBV7-9 to TRBJ2-2, with TRBD1 identical over 10 bases. From germline, CDR1 is SEHNR and CDR2 FQNEAQ (reference sequence). The V segment lost 4 bases and the J segment 0 bases; nucleotides outside the gene matches: 2. The CDR3 extends over 16 amino acids. CDR3 in DNA: TGTGCCAGCAGCTGGGACAGGGGCTCGAACACCGGGGAGCTGTTTTTT. This sequence encodes CASSWDRGSNTGELFF.

The chain carries TRBV12-3 or TRBV12-4 and TRBJ1-1; D call uncertain. This CDR3 contains 13 residues. V lost 6 bases to trimming and J lost 0 bases, with 8 bases between them. CDR3 nucleotides: TGTGCCAGCAGCCCACAGTTGAACACTGAAGCTTTCTTT. Translating gives CASSPQLNTEAFF.

This chain's CDR3 is CASVQFRGRATGELFF. CDR3 DNA sequence: TGTGCCAGCGTTCAGTTCAGGGGGCGAGCAACAGGGGAGCTGTTTTTT. The V gene is TRBV19, the J gene TRBJ2-2; 8 bases are shared with TRBD1. This CDR3 is 16 amino acids long. Germline V gene lookup returns CDR1 LNHDA and CDR2 SQIVND (reference sequence). The V gene end was trimmed by 9 bases and the J gene end by 8 bases; junction bases not matched to a gene: 17.

Comments on this clonotype: The germline gene is not matched at one end of the junction; a read error may be the cause. The V gene is TRBV18, the J gene TRBJ2-3; 12 positions agree with TRBD2. There are 16 residues in the CDR3. Germline V gives CDR1 KGHSH, CDR2 LQKENI. This CDR3 is CASSAPGLAGTDTQYF. The CDR3, as DNA: TGTGCCAGCTCAGCACCGGGACTAGCGGGTACAGATACGCAGTATTTT.